The T cell receptor (beta chain) under discussion was sequenced for a study of blood T cells in healthy people across ages. The CDR3 consists of 14 residues. Trimming shortened V by 1 base and J by 3 bases, and 11 bases separated the two germline ends. Germline lookup yields CDR1 SGHKS and CDR2 YYEKEE (reference sequence). The use of a sample-barcoded 5' primer and a J-beta primer mix characterized a second PCR of about 7 to 12 cycles. TCRdb redid the calling of the 5' RACE reads with MiXCR, one entry per CDR3 protein. This repertoire shows a few hundred thousand distinct CDR3 sequences, approximately 30% found once; its top ten account for about a fifth. This clonotype came up a few times.

The specimen sequenced was blood. The chain carries TRBV5-5 and TRBJ2-7; D unclear. The sequence came from a woman in her 70s in good health. DNA of the CDR3: TGTGCCAGCAGCTTGAATCAGCTAAACTACGAGCAGTACTTC. Protein: CASSLNQLNYEQYF.